Presented here are 6 T cell receptor beta chains from one specimen sequenced in a study of Graves' ophthalmopathy and Graves' hyperthyroidism. Researchers took RNA transcripts and amplified TCR beta CDR3 regions from them. RT-PCR was first run with HTBI primers, then multiplex PCR in a second round. TCRdb recomputed calls from the multiplex PCR reads with MiXCR, one row per CDR3 protein. The data hold 150,000 to 200,000 distinct CDR3 sequences, with around two fifths observed a single time. Source material: peripheral blood. The receptors were sampled from a man aged 30 to 45 with Graves' ophthalmopathy.

This clonotype was observed at least ten times. The rearrangement uses TRBV20-1 and TRBJ2-7; TRBD1 matches 11 bases. With V trimmed by 6 bases and J by 4 bases, 8 bases remained unmatched. Germline V gene data show CDR1 as DFQATT and CDR2 as SNEGSKA (reference sequence). The CDR3 runs to 14 residues. The CDR3 loop reads CSAGSGTGGYEQYF. CDR3 nucleotides: TGCAGTGCAGGATCCGGGACAGGGGGATACGAGCAGTACTTC.

The chain links TRBV2 to TRBJ1-2; D is ambiguous. The CDR3 sequence is 14 residues long. Trimming removed 4 bases at V and 6 bases at J, with 15 bases between. The germline V gene encodes CDR1 SNHLY and CDR2 FYNNEI. Here the CDR3 DNA reads TGTGCCAGCAGTGGTGACGTGCCGGGGAATGGCTACACCTTC. It yields the protein CASSGDVPGNGYTF.

The chain has TRBV28 and TRBJ1-2, with D unclear. With 4 bases removed from V and 8 bases from J, the gap between germline ends came to 11 bases. The CDR3 spans 12 residues. CDR1 is MDHEN and CDR2 is SYDVKM in the germline V gene. The CDR3 here is CASSSPGLGYTF. In DNA form, the CDR3 reads TGTGCCAGCAGTTCCCCCGGGTTGGGCTACACCTTC.

The V call is TRBV5-6, the J call TRBJ1-6; the D is unclear. There are 15 residues in the CDR3. V lost 2 bases, J lost 0 bases, and 6 bases lay in between. In germline, CDR1 is SGHDT, CDR2 YYEEEE. CDR3 sequence reads: CASSFTSSYNSPLHF. The CDR3, as DNA: TGTGCCAGCAGCTTTACGAGCTCCTATAATTCACCCCTCCACTTT. Using reference TRBV5-6 and TRBJ1-6 for the parts outside the CDR3, the full variable domain is DAGVTQSPTHLIKTRGQQVTLRCSPKSGHDTVSWYQQALGQGPQFIFQYYEEEERQRGNFPDRFSGHQFPNYSSELNVNALLLGDSALYLCASSFTSSYNSPLHFGNGTRLTVT.

The chain combines TRBV19 with TRBJ1-1; TRBD1 agrees at 9 bases. The length of the CDR3 is 16 residues. The ends lost 10 bases at V and 0 bases at J; junction bases unmatched: 12. The germline CDR1 and CDR2 sequences are LNHDA and SQIVND (reference sequence). CDR3 sequence: CATLRGQGWVNTEAFF. Written as DNA, the CDR3 is TGTGCCACTCTCCGGGGACAGGGATGGGTGAACACTGAAGCTTTCTTT.

This clonotype was detected only a few times. This sequence joins TRBV28 and TRBJ1-2, with D possibly being TRBD1 (6 bases). CDR3 length equals 14 residues. Germline CDR1 reads MDHEN; CDR2 reads SYDVKM. Trimming removed 4 bases at V and 2 bases at J, with 11 bases between. For the CDR3, the DNA is TGTGCCAGCAGTTCCCCTACAGGGAACTATGGCTACACCTTC. The encoded protein is CASSSPTGNYGYTF.